This T cell receptor (beta chain) originates from a study of control samples from healthy donors and cancer patients. Repertoires were generated with immunoSEQ multiplex PCR, while TCRdb's copy carries only in-frame clones and drops some. The table lists 30,000 to 40,000 clones, around 83% of them singletons. Germline CDR1 SNHLY, CDR2 FYNNEI. The CDR3 contains 14 residues. V was trimmed by 3 bases and J by 5 bases, leaving 10 bases between them. Source material: PBMCs. The rearrangement joins TRBV2 to TRBJ1-4; D unresolved. The TCR sequence derives from an older woman with lung cancer. This CDR3 is CASSDLPNNEKLFF. CDR3 coding DNA: TGTGCCAGCAGTGATCTCCCGAACAATGAAAAACTGTTTTTT.